This TCR beta chain is drawn from a study of cytomegalovirus exposure and HLA in healthy donors. This clone was recorded a few times. Between the trimmed V and J ends, which lost 7 bases and 0 bases, there was a span of 22 bases. Per the germline V gene, CDR1 is LGHNT and CDR2 is FRNRAP. The CDR3 extends over 18 amino acids. Primers included in the PCR were 60 Vbeta and 13 Jbeta primers. Profiling relied on immunoSEQ multiplex PCR, and the TCRdb table lists in-frame clones only, not all of them. The repertoire holds about 160,000 clones, with roughly 84% as singletons. The V gene is TRBV12-5, the J gene TRBJ1-5; maybe TRBD1 (6 bases). This TCR derives from a boy aged 2-15 years in good health and CMV-seronegative. Sequenced material: PBMCs. The CDR3, as DNA: TGTGCTAGTGCCCGGGACACGTCGGGGAAATATAGCAATCAGCCCCAGCATTTT. Its translation: CASARDTSGKYSNQPQHF.